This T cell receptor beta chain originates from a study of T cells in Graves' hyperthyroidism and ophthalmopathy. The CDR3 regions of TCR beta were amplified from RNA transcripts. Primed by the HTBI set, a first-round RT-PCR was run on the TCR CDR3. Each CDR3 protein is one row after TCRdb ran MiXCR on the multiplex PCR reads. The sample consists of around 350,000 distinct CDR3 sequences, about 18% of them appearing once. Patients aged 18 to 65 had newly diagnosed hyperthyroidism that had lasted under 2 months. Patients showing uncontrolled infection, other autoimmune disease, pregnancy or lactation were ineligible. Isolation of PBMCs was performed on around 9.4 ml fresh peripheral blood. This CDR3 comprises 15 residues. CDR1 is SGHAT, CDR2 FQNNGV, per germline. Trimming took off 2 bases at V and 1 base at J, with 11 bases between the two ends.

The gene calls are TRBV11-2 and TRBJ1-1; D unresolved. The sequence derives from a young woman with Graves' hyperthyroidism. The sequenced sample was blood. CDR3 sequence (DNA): TGTGCCAGCAGCTTAATGCGGTTTAAGAACACTGAAGCTTTCTTT. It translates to CASSLMRFKNTEAFF. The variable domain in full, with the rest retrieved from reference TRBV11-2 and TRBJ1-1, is EAGVAQSPRYKIIEKRQSVAFWCNPISGHATLYWYQQILGQGPKLLIQFQNNGVVDDSQLPKDRFSAERLKGVDSTLKIQPAKLEDSAVYLCASSLMRFKNTEAFFGQGTRLTVV.